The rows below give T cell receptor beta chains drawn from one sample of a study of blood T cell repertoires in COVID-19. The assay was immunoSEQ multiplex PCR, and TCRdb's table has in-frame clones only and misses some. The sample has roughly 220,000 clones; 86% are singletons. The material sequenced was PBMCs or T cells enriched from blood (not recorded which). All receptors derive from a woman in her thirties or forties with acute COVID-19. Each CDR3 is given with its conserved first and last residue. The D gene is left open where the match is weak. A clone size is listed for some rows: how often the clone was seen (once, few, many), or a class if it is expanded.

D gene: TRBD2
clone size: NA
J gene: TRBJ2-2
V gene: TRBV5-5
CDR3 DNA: TGTGCCAGCAGCTTGGCTAGCGGGGGTAACACCGGGGAGCTGTTTTTT
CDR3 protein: CASSLASGGNTGELFF

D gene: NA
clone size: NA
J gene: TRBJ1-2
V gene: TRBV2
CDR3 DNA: TGTGCCAGCAGTGAATTAGTCGGGGGGGCTAGTGGCTACACCTTC
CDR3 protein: CASSELVGGASGYTF

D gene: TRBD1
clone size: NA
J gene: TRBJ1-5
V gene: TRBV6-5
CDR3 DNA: TGTGCCAGCAGTTACTCAAAACAGGGGGCTATGCATTTT
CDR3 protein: CASSYSKQGAMHF

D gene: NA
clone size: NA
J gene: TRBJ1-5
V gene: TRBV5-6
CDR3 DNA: TGTGCCAGCAGCTTGGGTACAAATCAGCCCCAGCATTTT
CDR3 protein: CASSLGTNQPQHF

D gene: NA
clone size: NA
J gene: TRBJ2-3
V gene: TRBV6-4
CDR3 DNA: TGTGCCAGCAGCCCGGGAACCACAGATACGCAGTATTTT
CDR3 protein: CASSPGTTDTQYF

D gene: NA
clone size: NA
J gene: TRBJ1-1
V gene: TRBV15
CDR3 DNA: TGTGCCACCAGCAGAGCTACAGGGTTAGGCACTGAAGCTTTCTTT
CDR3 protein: CATSRATGLGTEAFF

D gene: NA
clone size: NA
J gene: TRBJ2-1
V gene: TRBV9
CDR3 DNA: TGTGCCAGCAGCGCCCTCGGCTACAATGAGCAGTTCTTC
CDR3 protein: CASSALGYNEQFF

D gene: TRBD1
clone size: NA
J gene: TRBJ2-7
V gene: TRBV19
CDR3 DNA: TGTGCCAGTAGTATCGGGACAGGGGACTACGAGCAGTACTTC
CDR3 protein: CASSIGTGDYEQYF

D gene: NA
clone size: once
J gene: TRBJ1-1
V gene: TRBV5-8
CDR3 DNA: TGTGCCAGCAGCCCACAATCCCGGGGGAACACTGAAGCTTTCTTT
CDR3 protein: CASSPQSRGNTEAFF

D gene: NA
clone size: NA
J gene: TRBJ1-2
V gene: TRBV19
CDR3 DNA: TGTGCCAGTTCGGACATTTTCTATGGCTACACCTTC
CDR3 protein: CASSDIFYGYTF

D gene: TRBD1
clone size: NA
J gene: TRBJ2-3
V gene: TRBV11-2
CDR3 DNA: TGTGCCAGCAGCTCACAGGGGGCAGATACGCAGTATTTT
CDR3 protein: CASSSQGADTQYF

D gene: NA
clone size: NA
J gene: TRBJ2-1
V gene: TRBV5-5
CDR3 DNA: TGTGCCAGCAGCTTGGGACAGGCCCTCTACAATGAGCAGTTCTTC
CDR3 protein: CASSLGQALYNEQFF

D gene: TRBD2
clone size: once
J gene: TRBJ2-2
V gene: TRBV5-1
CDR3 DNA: TGCGCCAGCAGCATCTCCCCGGGACTAGCGGGTTTAAACACCGGGGAGCTGTTTTTT
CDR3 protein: CASSISPGLAGLNTGELFF

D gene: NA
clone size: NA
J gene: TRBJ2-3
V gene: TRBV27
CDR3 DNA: TGTGCCAGCAGTTTAAAGAGCGGCGGGAGCACAGATACGCAGTATTTT
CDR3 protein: CASSLKSGGSTDTQYF

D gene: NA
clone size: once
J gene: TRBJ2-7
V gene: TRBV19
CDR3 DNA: TGTGCCAGTAGCGCTACTACAGGGCTCGAGCAGTACTTC
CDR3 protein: CASSATTGLEQYF

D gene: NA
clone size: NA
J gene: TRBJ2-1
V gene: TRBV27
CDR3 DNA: TGTGCCAGCAGTTTTAACAGGGACCTTAGCTCCTACAATGAGCAGTTCTTC
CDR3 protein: CASSFNRDLSSYNEQFF

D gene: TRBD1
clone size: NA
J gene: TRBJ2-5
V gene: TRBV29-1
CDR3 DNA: TGCAGCGTTGCGGGACAGGGACTACTCCAAGAGACCCAGTACTTC
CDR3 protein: CSVAGQGLLQETQYF

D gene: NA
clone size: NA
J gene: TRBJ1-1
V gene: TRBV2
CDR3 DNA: TGTGCCAGCAGTGATTCATTCCTAAAAATATACACTGAAGCTTTCTTT
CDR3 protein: CASSDSFLKIYTEAFF

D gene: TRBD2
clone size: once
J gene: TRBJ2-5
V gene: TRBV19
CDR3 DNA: TGTGCCAGTAGTAGAGCGGGGACCTACCAAGAGACCCAGTACTTC
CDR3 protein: CASSRAGTYQETQYF

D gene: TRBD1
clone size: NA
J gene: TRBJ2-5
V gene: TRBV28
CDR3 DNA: TGTGCCAGCAGTTACAGGGGGCGAGGAGAGACCCAGTACTTC
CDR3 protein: CASSYRGRGETQYF

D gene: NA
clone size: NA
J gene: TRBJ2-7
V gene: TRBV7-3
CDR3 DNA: TGTGCCAGCAGCTTAACGGGGGGATCTTCCTACGAGCAGTACTTC
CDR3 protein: CASSLTGGSSYEQYF

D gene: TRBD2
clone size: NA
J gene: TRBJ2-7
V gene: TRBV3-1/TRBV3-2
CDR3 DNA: TGTGCCAGCAGCCAAGCTTTCAGCGGGGTATACGAGCAGTACTTC
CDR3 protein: CASSQAFSGVYEQYF

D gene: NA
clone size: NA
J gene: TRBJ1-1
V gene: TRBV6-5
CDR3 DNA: TGTGCCAGCACTCCCCGGGGGGGGAACACTGAAGCTTTCTTT
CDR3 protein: CASTPRGGNTEAFF

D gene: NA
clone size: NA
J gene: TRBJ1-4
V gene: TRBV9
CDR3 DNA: TGTGCCAGCAGCGCCCCCCAGGTGGGGCCTTCAAATGAAAAACTGTTTTTT
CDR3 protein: CASSAPQVGPSNEKLFF

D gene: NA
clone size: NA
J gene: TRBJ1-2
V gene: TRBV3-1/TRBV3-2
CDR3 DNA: TGTGCCAGCAGCCAAGCCGACAGACTCTATGGCTACACCTTC
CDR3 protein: CASSQADRLYGYTF

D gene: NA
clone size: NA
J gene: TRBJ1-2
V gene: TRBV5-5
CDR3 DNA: TGTGCCAGCAGCTTGGAGGGCAGGGGTGATGGCTACACCTTC
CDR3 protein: CASSLEGRGDGYTF

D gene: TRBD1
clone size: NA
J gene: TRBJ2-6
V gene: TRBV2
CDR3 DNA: TGTGCCAGCAGTCGGGACAGTTACTCTGGGGCCAACGTCCTGACTTTC
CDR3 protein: CASSRDSYSGANVLTF

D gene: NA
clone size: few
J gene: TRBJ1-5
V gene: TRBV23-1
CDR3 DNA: TGCGCCAGCAGTCAATCCAGACAACTTTGTTATCAGCCCCAGCATTTT
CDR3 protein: CASSQSRQLCYQPQHF

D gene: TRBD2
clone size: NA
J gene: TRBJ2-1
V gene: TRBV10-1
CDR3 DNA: TGCGCCAGCAGTGACGGGACTAGCGGGGGGCCGCGCTCCTACAATGAGCAGTTCTTC
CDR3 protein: CASSDGTSGGPRSYNEQFF

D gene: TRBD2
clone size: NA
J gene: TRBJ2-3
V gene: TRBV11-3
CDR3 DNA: TGTGCCAGCAGCTTAGCGGCGGGGGGAACAGATACGCAGTATTTT
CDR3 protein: CASSLAAGGTDTQYF

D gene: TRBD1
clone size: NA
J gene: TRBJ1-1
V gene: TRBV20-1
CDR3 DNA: TGCAGTGCTAGTGGACAGGGGGCCGTTGAAGCTTTCTTT
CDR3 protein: CSASGQGAVEAFF